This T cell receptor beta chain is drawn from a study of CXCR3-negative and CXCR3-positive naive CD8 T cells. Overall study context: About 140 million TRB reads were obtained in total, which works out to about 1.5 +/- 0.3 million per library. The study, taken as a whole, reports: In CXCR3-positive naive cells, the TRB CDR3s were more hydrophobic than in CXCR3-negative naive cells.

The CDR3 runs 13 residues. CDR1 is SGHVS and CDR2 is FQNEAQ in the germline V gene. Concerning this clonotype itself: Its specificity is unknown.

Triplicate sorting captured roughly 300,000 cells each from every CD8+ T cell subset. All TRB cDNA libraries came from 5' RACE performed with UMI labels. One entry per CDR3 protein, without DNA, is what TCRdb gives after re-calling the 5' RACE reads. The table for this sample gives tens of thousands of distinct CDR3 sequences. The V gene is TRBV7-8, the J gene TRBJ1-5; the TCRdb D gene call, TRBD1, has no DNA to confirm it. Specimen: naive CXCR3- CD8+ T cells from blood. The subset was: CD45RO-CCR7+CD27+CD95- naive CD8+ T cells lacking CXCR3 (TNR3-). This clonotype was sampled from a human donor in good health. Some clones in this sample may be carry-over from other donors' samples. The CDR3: CANSLGVLQPQHF.